A selection of T cell receptor beta chains follows, all from one sample in a study of blood T cell repertoires in COVID-19. The repertoire was sequenced with immunoSEQ multiplex PCR; TCRdb's copy has only in-frame clones and lacks some. The table has more than 65,000 clones, around 80% seen once; the top ten hold less than 8.5%. Sequencing was done on a sample of peripheral blood. These TCRs come from a human donor in a cohort sampled during active COVID-19. Both conserved end residues are part of each CDR3. The D gene is left open where the match is weak. Size values are once, few and many counts, or a class for expanded clones, and some rows have none.

clone_size | d_call | j_call | v_call | cdr3_nt | cdr3_aa
. | TRBD2 | TRBJ2-7 | TRBV6-5 | TGTGCCAGCACCCACCGGGGGGTCTACGAGCAGTACTTC | CASTHRGVYEQYF
few | . | TRBJ1-1 | TRBV7-8 | TGTGCCAGCAGCCAGGACAGCGGGGGACGCTACGACTCAGCTTTCTTT | CASSQDSGGRYDSAFF
. | . | TRBJ1-5 | TRBV19 | TGTGCCAGTAGGATACGGCATTACGGGAATCAGCCCCAGCATTTT | CASRIRHYGNQPQHF
. | . | TRBJ1-5 | TRBV7-2 | TGTGCCAGCAGCACCAGGGCGAGTGGCAATCAGCCCCAGCATTTT | CASSTRASGNQPQHF
. | . | TRBJ1-5 | TRBV7-3 | TGTGCCAGCAGCACGATGGGAGGGGCGGGTCAGCCCCAGCATTTT | CASSTMGGAGQPQHF
. | TRBD1 | TRBJ1-5 | TRBV6-2/TRBV6-3 | TGTGCCAGCAGTACCCGGGACAGGGGGAGCAATCAGCCCCAGCATTTT | CASSTRDRGSNQPQHF
. | TRBD1 | TRBJ1-2 | TRBV5-1 | TGCGCCAGCAGCGGCCCGGACAGGGGTGGAAATGGCTACACCTTC | CASSGPDRGGNGYTF
. | . | TRBJ2-3 | TRBV24-1 | TGTGCCACCAGTGATTTGCGCGCAGATACGCAGTATTTT | CATSDLRADTQYF
. | TRBD2 | TRBJ2-5 | TRBV11-3 | TGTGCCAGCAGTCCCGGACTAGCGGGGGTGGAGACCCAGTACTTC | CASSPGLAGVETQYF
. | TRBD1 | TRBJ2-7 | TRBV5-5 | TGTGCCAGCAGCTCCAGGAACAGGGGGTACGAGCAGTACTTC | CASSSRNRGYEQYF
. | TRBD1 | TRBJ2-3 | TRBV19 | TGTGCCAGTACTCCGGGACAGGGTTACACAGATACGCAGTATTTT | CASTPGQGYTDTQYF
. | TRBD1 | TRBJ1-5 | TRBV3-1/TRBV3-2 | TGTGCCAGCAGCCCCACGGGACAGGGAACAGAAGCCCAGCATTTT | CASSPTGQGTEAQHF
. | TRBD2 | TRBJ2-3 | TRBV6-4 | TGTGCCAGCGCACCCTTAGCGGGGGGGCAGGTTACGCAGTATTTT | CASAPLAGGQVTQYF
. | TRBD1 | TRBJ2-6 | TRBV19 | TGTGCCAGTAGGGACAGGGTTGGGGCCAACGTCCTGACTTTC | CASRDRVGANVLTF
. | TRBD1 | TRBJ2-7 | TRBV11-2 | TGTGCCAGCAGCTTGACAGGGGGCTCCTACGAGCAGTACTTC | CASSLTGGSYEQYF
. | TRBD1 | TRBJ2-7 | TRBV5-6 | TGTGCCAGCAGCACGAAGACAGGGTACGAGCAGTACTTC | CASSTKTGYEQYF
. | TRBD1 | TRBJ2-1 | TRBV15 | TGTGCCACCAGCAGGGATTCAGGGGACAGGGGTCCCTCCTACAATGAGCAGTTCTTC | CATSRDSGDRGPSYNEQFF
. | . | TRBJ2-7 | TRBV7-6 | TGTGCCAGCAGCCCCCCAGACAGCGAATACGAGCAGTACTTC | CASSPPDSEYEQYF
. | TRBD2 | TRBJ2-7 | TRBV6-1 | TGTGCCAGCAGTGAAGCGTATCTAGCGGCCTCCTACGAGCAGTACTTC | CASSEAYLAASYEQYF
. | TRBD1 | TRBJ2-7 | TRBV18 | TGTGCCAGCTCAGACCGGGACAGGGGGAGCGAGCAGTACTTC | CASSDRDRGSEQYF
. | TRBD1 | TRBJ1-4 | TRBV7-2 | TGTGCCAGCAGCCAGGGGACAGGGGGGCGAGGTGAAAAACTGTTTTTT | CASSQGTGGRGEKLFF
. | . | TRBJ1-1 | TRBV5-4 | TGTGCCAGCAGGGCCGGGTCCACTGAAGCTTTCTTT | CASRAGSTEAFF
. | TRBD2 | TRBJ2-3 | TRBV2 | TGTGCCAGCGGGAGCGGGGGGAGAGATACGCAGTATTTT | CASGSGGRDTQYF
. | . | TRBJ2-5 | TRBV5-1 | TGCGCCAGCAGCTTAGTTCCACAGGGAACCCAAGAGACCCAGTACTTC | CASSLVPQGTQETQYF
. | TRBD2 | TRBJ2-1 | TRBV15 | TGTGCCACCAGCAGAGTACCGGGTATGGGGGGGTTGAATGAGCAGTTCTTC | CATSRVPGMGGLNEQFF
. | . | TRBJ2-7 | TRBV5-5 | TGTGCCAGCAGCGGGGACTTCTACGAGCAGTACTTC | CASSGDFYEQYF
. | . | TRBJ2-7 | TRBV5-1 | TGCGCCAGCAGCACCCTAGAGGGCTCCTACGAGCAGTACTTC | CASSTLEGSYEQYF
. | . | TRBJ1-1 | TRBV3-1/TRBV3-2 | TGTGCCAGCAGCCTTCGGGACACTGAAGCTTTCTTT | CASSLRDTEAFF
. | . | TRBJ2-6 | TRBV3-1/TRBV3-2 | TGTGCCAGCAGCCCGGGTGGCGCCAACGTCCTGACTTTC | CASSPGGANVLTF
. | TRBD1 | TRBJ2-3 | TRBV7-3 | TGTGCCAGCAGCGCCCGACCGGGACAGGACACAGATACGCAGTATTTT | CASSARPGQDTDTQYF
. | . | TRBJ1-1 | TRBV6-5 | TGTGCCAGCAGCCTCCGGGTCCCCACTGAAGCTTTCTTT | CASSLRVPTEAFF
. | TRBD1 | TRBJ2-3 | TRBV4-1 | TGCGCCAGCAGCCCGGGACAGGGTCGGGGAGATACGCAGTATTTT | CASSPGQGRGDTQYF
. | . | TRBJ1-1 | TRBV15 | TGTGCCACCAGCAGGGCGAACACTGAAGCTTTCTTT | CATSRANTEAFF
. | TRBD1 | TRBJ1-5 | TRBV19 | TGTGCCAGTACGATAGACAGGGCCCAGCCCCAGCATTTT | CASTIDRAQPQHF
. | . | TRBJ1-1 | TRBV15 | TGTGCCACCAGCAGAGGACAGGTGGGGACTGAAGCTTTCTTT | CATSRGQVGTEAFF
. | . | TRBJ1-2 | TRBV5-6 | TGTGCCAGCAGCTTTGTAGGTGAGCGAGGCTACACCTTC | CASSFVGERGYTF
once | TRBD2 | TRBJ2-4 | TRBV30 | TGTGCCTGGAGTGTACTGGGCGGGGGGGCCAAAAACATTCAGTACTTC | CAWSVLGGGAKNIQYF
. | . | TRBJ1-2 | TRBV15 | TGTGCCACCGGTCGGGGGAGCTATGGCTACACCTTC | CATGRGSYGYTF
once | TRBD1 | TRBJ1-2 | TRBV7-9 | TGTGCCAGCAGCTTAGCCCTGGGACAGGGCTTCGATGGCTACACCTTC | CASSLALGQGFDGYTF
. | . | TRBJ1-4 | TRBV12-3/TRBV12-4 | TGTGCCAGCAGCCAAACTGCGGGAGAAAAACTGTTTTTT | CASSQTAGEKLFF
. | TRBD1 | TRBJ1-1 | TRBV7-2 | TGTGCCAGCAGTCAGGGACAGAGAACTGAAGCTTTCTTT | CASSQGQRTEAFF
. | . | TRBJ2-3 | TRBV25-1 | TGTGCCAGCAGTGAATATCCGCAGGCGAGCACAGATACGCAGTATTTT | CASSEYPQASTDTQYF